This TCR beta chain originates from a study of blood T cell repertoires in COVID-19. Study details: Samples came from the United States, Italy and Spain, spanning acute and convalescent COVID-19. T cells, B-cell-depleted T cells, or PBMCs provided the cDNA or gDNA that served as material.

Per the original methods: Reference gene primer amplification yielded estimated nucleated cell counts. The method was immunoSEQ multiplex PCR; TCRdb's version includes in-frame clones alone and lacks a portion of them. D and trimming come from the DNA, and the V and J calls and clone size come from that table. The sample includes around 620,000 clones, 85% to 90% of them seen just once. CDR1 and CDR2 (germline): SNHLY, FYNNEI. The CDR3 is 13 residues long. V lost 4 bases, J lost 5 bases, and 11 bases lay in between. The source of this sequence is a woman aged 18-29 years with acute or convalescent COVID-19. Sequenced sample: peripheral blood. This chain uses TRBV2 with TRBJ1-2; D not resolved. The CDR3 region is CASSGERLYGYTF. In DNA form, the CDR3 reads TGTGCCAGCAGTGGGGAGCGGTTATATGGCTACACCTTC.